The 22 T cell receptor beta chains given below trace back to one sample, sequenced in a study of naive and memory T cell subsets. Ligated cDNA underwent four rounds of PCR with nested alpha and beta constant region primers and SP2. TCRdb reanalysed the 5' RACE reads using MiXCR and keeps one entry per CDR3 protein. This sample carries 45,000 to 55,000 distinct CDR3 sequences, about 4.5% of them seen once, and the ten largest clones take approximately 0.84%. A UMI-containing oligonucleotide was joined by 3' ligation to the TCR cDNA template. All receptors come from a female donor in good health.

The table lists this clonotype with many counts. V and J are TRBV13 and TRBJ1-5, with 9 bases that match TRBD1. This CDR3 has 14 residues. Trimming cost V 5 bases and J 7 bases; bases outside gene matches: 6. Germline values: CDR1 PRHDT, CDR2 FYEKMQ (reference sequence). Here the CDR3 DNA reads TGTGCCAGCAGCCTGGGACAGGGTTACCAGCCCCAGCATTTT. This gives the protein CASSLGQGYQPQHF.

This clonotype was counted only a few times. J is TRBJ2-3 and V is TRBV6-1; 12 positions match TRBD2. The V gene's germline CDR1 is MNHNS and CDR2 SASEGT. The CDR3 spans 19 residues. J was trimmed by 6 bases and V by 1 base; bases with no gene match: 14. This chain's CDR3 is CASSEVIRGLAGRLDTQYF. CDR3 nucleotides: TGTGCCAGCAGTGAAGTTATTCGAGGACTAGCGGGACGTTTGGATACGCAGTATTTT.

Judged by abundance, this clonotype is medium-sized. DNA for the CDR3: TGTGCCAGCAGTTTAGCGAGGAGACTAGCGGAAGAGACCCAGTACTTC. It codes for CASSLARRLAEETQYF. V is TRBV12-3 or TRBV12-4 and J is TRBJ2-5; 9 bases map to TRBD2. J lost 3 bases, V lost 0 bases, and 5 bases had no gene match. The CDR3 totals 16 residues.

This clonotype has ten or more counts. V gene TRBV19 combines with J gene TRBJ2-1, with D perhaps TRBD2 (5 bases). There are 16 residues in the CDR3. Germline CDR1 reads LNHDA; CDR2 reads SQIVND (reference sequence). The V end lost 0 bases, the J end lost 2 bases, and 11 bases lay between the germline ends. Here the CDR3 reads CASSIDGQRTYNEQFF. CDR3 in DNA: TGTGCCAGTAGTATAGATGGTCAGCGGACCTACAATGAGCAGTTCTTC.

This clonotype was seen at least ten times. V is TRBV7-8 and J is TRBJ2-7; 9 nucleotides agree with TRBD2. The V segment lost 1 base and the J segment 0 bases; nucleotides outside the gene matches: 10. The CDR3 loop spans 18 amino acids. Germline V gene lookup returns CDR1 SGHVS and CDR2 FQNEAQ. The CDR3 sequence is CASSLGGGGGRDSYEQYF. As DNA, the CDR3 is TGTGCCAGCAGCTTAGGCGGGGGCGGCGGGAGGGACTCCTACGAGCAGTACTTC.

This clonotype was seen repeatedly, ten times or more. J is TRBJ1-2 and V is TRBV20-1, with TRBD1 matching over 7 bases. There are 15 residues in the CDR3. Germline V gene sequence: CDR1 DFQATT, CDR2 SNEGSKA (reference sequence). V shed 0 bases, J shed 2 bases, and the junction held 6 bases outside the gene matches. CDR3 in amino acids: CSARDPDRKNYGYTF. DNA for the CDR3: TGCAGTGCTAGAGACCCGGACAGGAAGAACTATGGCTACACCTTC.

This clonotype was seen many times. The chain recombines TRBV6-2 or TRBV6-3 with TRBJ2-7; 9 nucleotides agree with TRBD2. The V gene end was trimmed by 5 bases and the J gene end by 3 bases; junction bases not matched to a gene: 5. CDR3 size: 14 residues. CDR1 and CDR2 (germline): MNHEY, SVGEGT. CDR3 nucleotides: TGTGCCAGCAGTCCTAGCGGGATCGGCTACGAGCAGTACTTC. Its translation: CASSPSGIGYEQYF.

Remarks on this clonotype: This may be a read error: a much more frequent sequence differs by one nucleotide. J is TRBJ2-5 and V is TRBV6-2 or TRBV6-3; D not resolved. Germline values: CDR1 MNHEY, CDR2 SVGEGT. The V end lost 0 bases, the J end lost 1 base, and 15 bases lay between the germline ends. This CDR3 comprises 17 residues. The CDR3 loop is CASSYSNCGETQETQYF. The CDR3, as DNA: TGTGCCAGCAGTTACTCGAACTGCGGAGAAACCCAAGAGACCCAGTACTTC.

In DNA, the CDR3 is TGCAGTGCTAGAGTAGGAGGGGGAGAGACCCAGTACTTC. Its translation is CSARVGGGETQYF. The chain employs TRBV20-1 and TRBJ2-5; the D gene could be TRBD1 or TRBD2 (6 bases each). Germline values: CDR1 DFQATT, CDR2 SNEGSKA (reference sequence). The CDR3 consists of 13 residues. V was pared by 1 base and J by 4 bases, with 10 bases between.

Ten or more counts support this clonotype. The chain combines TRBV12-3 or TRBV12-4 with TRBJ2-4; 7 positions match TRBD1. CDR3 size: 15 residues. V dropped 7 bases and J dropped 3; count of bases not matched to a gene: 9. This CDR3 is CASTRGGMGKNIQYF. The CDR3 DNA follows: TGTGCCAGCACCCGAGGGGGCATGGGCAAAAACATTCAGTACTTC.

This clonotype was seen only a few times. The chain links TRBV3-1 to TRBJ2-6; 9 bases are shared with TRBD1. V lost 5 bases, J lost 3 bases, and 14 bases stayed unmatched. This CDR3 region has 19 residues. Germline-derived CDR1 and CDR2 are LGHDT and YNNKEL (reference sequence). CDR3 coding DNA: TGTGCCAGCAGCACCCCACCTGGGACAGGGACTTATGGGGCCAACGTCCTGACTTTC. As protein: CASSTPPGTGTYGANVLTF.

This clonotype was counted ten times or more. The chain joins TRBV12-3 or TRBV12-4 to TRBJ2-1; 9 bases line up with TRBD1. J was trimmed by 3 bases and V by 5 bases; bases with no gene match: 5. This CDR3 has 15 residues. DNA of the CDR3: TGTGCCAGCAGTACCGGGACAGGGATCTACAATGAGCAGTTCTTC. This gives the protein CASSTGTGIYNEQFF.

This clonotype was observed at least ten times. This chain uses TRBV6-5 with TRBJ2-2; 9 positions match TRBD2. V was pared by 3 bases and J by 3 bases, with 2 bases of the junction left unmatched. Germline V gene lookup returns CDR1 MNHEY and CDR2 SVGAGI. The CDR3 totals 15 residues. CDR3: CASSYSGSYTGELFF. CDR3 nucleotide sequence: TGTGCCAGCAGTTATAGCGGGAGTTACACCGGGGAGCTGTTTTTT.

This clonotype was recorded at least ten times. The rearrangement links TRBV29-1 to TRBJ2-3, with D unclear. The CDR3 totals 11 residues. V was cut by 6 bases and J by 3 bases, with 7 bases left in between. Germline-derived CDR1 and CDR2 are SQVTM and ANQGSEA. The CDR3 bases are TGCAGCGTAGGGTTGACAGATACGCAGTATTTT. Its protein product is CSVGLTDTQYF.

This clonotype was counted ten times or more. The chain employs TRBV10-3 and TRBJ2-7, with D perhaps given as TRBD1 or TRBD2 (5 bases each). Trimming left V 11 bases short and J 3 bases short, with 17 bases between. CDR1 ENHRY and CDR2 SYGVKD come from the germline V gene. The CDR3 covers 13 residues. CDR3 sequence: CAVGRQGDYEQYF. The CDR3 DNA sequence: TGTGCCGTCGGACGGCAGGGAGACTACGAGCAGTACTTC.

CDR3 bases: TGTGCCAGCAGCCCTTTGACAATCGTTTCAACTAATGAAAAACTGTTTTTT. It translates to CASSPLTIVSTNEKLFF. V gene TRBV28 combines with J gene TRBJ1-4; D is uncertain. In germline, CDR1 is MDHEN, CDR2 SYDVKM. The CDR3 runs to 17 residues. The ends were cut back, 6 bases at V and 0 bases at J, with 17 bases in the middle. Full variable domain (rest looked up from reference TRBV28 and TRBJ1-4): DVKVTQSSRYLVKRTGEKVFLECVQDMDHENMFWYRQDPGLGLRLIYFSYDVKMKEKGDIPEGYSVSREKKERFSLILESASTNQTSMYLCASSPLTIVSTNEKLFFGSGTQLSVL.

This clonotype was picked up many times. The chain combines TRBV28 with TRBJ2-7, with D perhaps TRBD1 (6 bases). The CDR3 length is 14 residues. The germline gives CDR1 MDHEN, CDR2 SYDVKM. V was trimmed by 6 bases and J by 2 bases, leaving 14 bases between them. The CDR3 spells CASSTTGLTYEQYF. The CDR3 DNA sequence: TGTGCCAGCAGCACAACAGGGTTAACCTACGAGCAGTACTTC.

The gene calls are TRBV5-4 and TRBJ2-7; D may be TRBD2 (5 bases). Germline V gene data show CDR1 as SGHNT and CDR2 as YYREEE (reference sequence). This CDR3 spans 12 amino acids. V lost 3 bases and J 3 bases, leaving 7 bases between the germline ends. DNA of the CDR3: TGTGCCAGCAGCTGGGGAGACTACGAGCAGTACTTC. This encodes CASSWGDYEQYF.

At least ten counts were recorded for this clonotype. The CDR3 nucleotides read TGTGCCAGCAGCGGGGATAATTCACCCCTCCACTTT. Protein: CASSGDNSPLHF. The chain joins TRBV7-2 to TRBJ1-6; D not resolved. V lost 5 bases to trimming and J lost 5 bases, with 4 bases between them. Germline V gene sequence: CDR1 SGHTA, CDR2 FQGNSA. This CDR3 is built from 12 residues.

This clonotype was picked up many times. The rearrangement uses TRBV15 and TRBJ2-5; D ambiguous. Germline CDR1 LNHNV, CDR2 YYDKDF (reference sequence). CDR3 length equals 14 residues. The V end lost 3 bases, the J end lost 4 bases, and 12 bases lay between the germline ends. The CDR3 region has the DNA TGTGCCACCAGCAGCAGAGCTGCGTCAGAGACCCAGTACTTC. It yields the protein CATSSRAASETQYF.

At least ten counts were recorded for this clonotype. V gene TRBV6-5 combines with J gene TRBJ2-7; D not resolved. CDR3 length: 15 residues. Germline V gene data show CDR1 as MNHEY and CDR2 as SVGAGI. V gave up 5 bases and J gave up 2 bases, with 16 bases separating them. DNA for the CDR3: TGTGCCAGCAGTCCTACTCTTTTGGGGACCTACGAGCAGTACTTC. Translating it yields CASSPTLLGTYEQYF.

In this sample, this clonotype turned up many times. The chain joins TRBV6-4 to TRBJ2-3, with D maybe TRBD1 (5 bases). The V and J ends lost 5 bases and 0 bases respectively, with 9 bases between them. CDR3 length: 14 residues. The germline gives CDR1 MRHNA, CDR2 SNTAGT. The CDR3: CASSRQPSTDTQYF. The CDR3 DNA sequence: TGTGCCAGCAGTCGACAGCCAAGCACAGATACGCAGTATTTT.